A selection of T cell receptor beta chains follows, all from one sample in a study of post-analysis software for immune sequencing data. Each CDR3 protein gets one entry after TCRdb re-called the PCR reads with MiXCR. In the table there are 400,000 to 500,000 distinct CDR3 sequences, 39% of which are singletons. The sample consisted of blood. These receptors were taken from a girl aged 2 to 10 with multiple sclerosis. The CDR3 runs from the conserved cysteine through the conserved F or W. D genes are given only for firm matches. Size is stated for part of the rows, as once, few or many counts, or as a class when the clone is expanded.

size | D | J | V | CDR3 | DNA
few | TRBD2 | TRBJ2-1 | TRBV6-4 | CASSGLAGVGEQFF | TGTGCCAGCTCTGGACTAGCGGGAGTAGGGGAGCAGTTCTTC
- | - | TRBJ1-1 | TRBV5-8 | CASSPLVRGDEAFF | TGTGCCAGCAGCCCCCTCGTAAGGGGGGATGAAGCTTTCTTT
few | - | TRBJ2-3 | TRBV28 | CASSPLGPEGDTQYF | TGTGCCAGCAGTCCTTTGGGGCCCGAGGGGGATACGCAGTATTTT
few | TRBD2 | TRBJ2-7 | TRBV7-2 | CAGSYGTSAYEQYF | TGTGCCGGCAGCTACGGGACTAGCGCCTACGAGCAGTACTTC
- | TRBD2 | TRBJ2-3 | TRBV20-1 | CSAGTSGSGYTQYF | TGCAGTGCCGGGACTAGCGGGAGTGGATATACGCAGTATTTT
- | - | TRBJ2-7 | TRBV5-1 | CASSLGRRSGEQYF | TGCGCCAGCAGCTTGGGACGGCGCTCGGGCGAGCAGTACTTC
- | - | TRBJ1-2 | TRBV4-3 | CASSQDRGGQKYGYTF | TGCGCCAGCAGCCAAGATAGAGGAGGACAGAAATATGGCTACACCTTC
- | TRBD1 | TRBJ2-5 | TRBV7-2 | CASSPRDREQEQYF | TGTGCCAGCAGCCCACGGGACAGGGAGCAGGAGCAGTACTTC
few | - | TRBJ2-3 | TRBV6-2/TRBV6-3 | CASNPLGGAVDTQYF | TGTGCCAGCAACCCTCTGGGGGGGGCTGTAGATACGCAGTATTTT
- | TRBD1 | TRBJ2-1 | TRBV5-1 | CASSLQGAGHNEQFF | TGCGCCAGCAGCTTACAGGGGGCCGGCCACAATGAGCAGTTCTTC
- | TRBD2 | TRBJ2-1 | TRBV27 | CASSPGLAGGREQFF | TGTGCCAGCAGCCCAGGACTAGCGGGAGGTCGTGAGCAGTTCTTC
- | - | TRBJ1-6 | TRBV6-5 | CASSYAQVNSPLHF | TGTGCCAGCAGTTACGCCCAGGTTAATTCACCCCTCCACTTT
- | TRBD1 | TRBJ1-2 | TRBV20-1 | CSASPTGGDYGYTF | TGCAGTGCTAGCCCGACAGGGGGCGACTATGGCTACACCTTC
- | - | TRBJ2-1 | TRBV9 | CASSARFRDGPYNEQFF | TGTGCCAGCAGCGCCCGGTTTCGGGACGGCCCCTACAATGAGCAGTTCTTC
- | TRBD1 | TRBJ1-1 | TRBV5-1 | CASSLGGQGTEAFF | TGCGCCAGCAGCTTGGGGGGACAGGGGACTGAAGCTTTCTTT
- | TRBD1 | TRBJ2-1 | TRBV24-1 | CATSETGTGHREQFF | TGTGCCACCAGTGAAACCGGGACAGGGCATCGTGAGCAGTTCTTC
few | - | TRBJ2-4 | TRBV28 | CASSSAPSAREDIQYF | TGTGCCAGCTCTTCGGCTCCTAGCGCCCGGGAAGACATTCAGTACTTC
few | - | TRBJ2-1 | TRBV7-3 | CASSPNREAYNEQFF | TGTGCCAGCAGCCCTAACAGGGAGGCCTACAATGAGCAGTTCTTC
- | - | TRBJ2-7 | TRBV4-3 | CASSQDRKLQGSYEQYF | TGCGCCAGCAGCCAAGATAGGAAGTTGCAGGGTTCCTACGAGCAGTACTTC
few | - | TRBJ1-2 | TRBV7-2 | CASSLVARGAAYGYTF | TGTGCCAGCAGCTTAGTCGCCCGAGGGGCCGCCTATGGCTACACCTTC
few | - | TRBJ2-5 | TRBV12-3/TRBV12-4 | CASSYIGLLFEQYF | TGTGCCAGCAGTTATATAGGACTCCTCTTTGAGCAGTACTTC
- | - | TRBJ1-1 | TRBV7-3 | CASSPVSGDTEAFF | TGTGCCAGCAGCCCTGTCTCAGGGGACACTGAAGCTTTCTTT
few | - | TRBJ2-7 | TRBV6-2/TRBV6-3 | CASSPGWNEQYF | TGTGCCAGCAGCCCCGGATGGAACGAGCAGTACTTC
- | - | TRBJ1-4 | TRBV4-1 | CASSQLLGQRNEKLFF | TGCGCCAGCAGCCAATTATTAGGACAGAGGAATGAAAAACTGTTTTTT
- | TRBD1 | TRBJ2-3 | TRBV20-1 | CSASRDSLFTDTQYF | TGCAGTGCTAGTCGGGACAGCTTATTCACAGATACGCAGTATTTT
few | - | TRBJ1-2 | TRBV24-1 | CATSTTDNYGYTF | TGTGCCACCAGTACTACTGACAACTATGGCTACACCTTC
- | - | TRBJ2-3 | TRBV12-3/TRBV12-4 | CASSLAGTTDTQYF | TGTGCCAGCAGTTTAGCGGGGACCACAGATACGCAGTATTTT
- | - | TRBJ2-5 | TRBV10-3 | CAINTRGEETQYF | TGTGCCATCAATACTAGGGGAGAAGAGACCCAGTACTTC
- | - | TRBJ1-2 | TRBV4-2 | CASSQNFGDGYTF | TGTGCCAGCAGCCAAAATTTCGGTGATGGCTACACCTTC
- | - | TRBJ2-7 | TRBV7-9 | CAGSFDGPDEQYF | TGTGCCGGCAGCTTTGACGGGCCTGACGAGCAGTACTTC
- | - | TRBJ2-5 | TRBV4-2 | CASSQEGYREETQYF | TGTGCCAGCAGCCAAGAAGGCTACAGGGAAGAGACCCAGTACTTC
- | TRBD1 | TRBJ2-7 | TRBV28 | CATKDRVNTYEQYF | TGTGCCACTAAAGACAGGGTAAACACCTACGAGCAGTACTTC
many | TRBD2 | TRBJ2-5 | TRBV12-3/TRBV12-4 | CASRGSGAISFTQYF | TGTGCCAGCAGAGGGAGCGGGGCGATCAGTTTTACCCAGTACTTC
few | TRBD1 | TRBJ2-7 | TRBV20-1 | CSAGRDRGYEQYF | TGCAGTGCTGGCCGGGACAGGGGATACGAGCAGTACTTC
many | TRBD1 | TRBJ2-3 | TRBV27 | CASSMDRVSQYF | TGTGCCAGCAGTATGGACAGGGTATCGCAGTATTTT
many | TRBD2 | TRBJ2-3 | TRBV28 | CASSFAAGRSDTQYF | TGTGCCAGCAGTTTTGCAGCGGGGAGGTCAGATACGCAGTATTTT
- | TRBD1 | TRBJ1-2 | TRBV2 | CASSGNRGQAYGYTF | TGTGCCAGCAGCGGCAACAGGGGGCAGGCCTATGGCTACACCTTC
once | TRBD1 | TRBJ2-3 | TRBV27 | CASSAWDRGSTDTQYF | TGTGCCAGCAGTGCTTGGGACAGGGGGAGCACAGATACGCAGTATTTT
many | - | TRBJ2-1 | TRBV6-5 | CASSYSLPGLTSYNEQFF | TGTGCCAGCAGTTACTCGCTCCCTGGACTGACATCCTACAATGAGCAGTTCTTC
- | - | TRBJ2-7 | TRBV5-1 | CASSLVGGSAYEQYF | TGCGCCAGCAGCTTGGTGGGCGGCAGTGCCTACGAGCAGTACTTC
few | - | TRBJ2-3 | TRBV12-5 | CASGRGVTDTQYF | TGTGCTAGTGGCCGAGGGGTCACAGATACGCAGTATTTT
- | - | TRBJ2-1 | TRBV29-1 | CSVEDLVHRDSYNEQFF | TGCAGCGTTGAAGATCTAGTCCACAGGGATTCCTACAATGAGCAGTTCTTC
few | TRBD1 | TRBJ2-7 | TRBV5-1 | CASSYWTGGNEQYF | TGCGCCAGCAGCTACTGGACAGGGGGAAACGAGCAGTACTTC
- | - | TRBJ2-5 | TRBV28 | CASSLIQIRETQYF | TGTGCCAGCAGTTTGATACAGATCAGGGAGACCCAGTACTTC
- | TRBD1 | TRBJ1-3 | TRBV20-1 | CSALAIGQAGNTIYF | TGCAGTGCCCTCGCGATCGGACAGGCTGGAAACACCATATATTTT
many | TRBD1 | TRBJ1-2 | TRBV6-5 | CASSTGQGGYTF | TGTGCCAGCAGTACCGGACAGGGCGGCTACACCTTC
- | - | TRBJ1-6 | TRBV14 | CASSQDPLEGSNSPLHF | TGTGCCAGCAGCCAAGACCCGTTGGAGGGCAGCAATTCACCCCTCCACTTT
once | - | TRBJ2-1 | TRBV7-3 | CASSLGQFNEQFF | TGTGCCAGCAGCTTAGGACAGTTCAATGAGCAGTTCTTC
- | TRBD1 | TRBJ1-2 | TRBV12-3/TRBV12-4 | CASSRRQGGNNYGYTF | TGTGCCAGCAGTCGGAGACAGGGGGGAAATAACTATGGCTACACCTTC
few | - | TRBJ2-5 | TRBV28 | CASSLLTGVQETQYF | TGTGCCAGCAGTTTACTCACCGGGGTCCAAGAGACCCAGTACTTC
- | - | TRBJ2-7 | TRBV15 | CATSIPGTANYEQYF | TGTGCCACCAGCATCCCCGGGACGGCGAACTACGAGCAGTACTTC